This T cell receptor beta chain was sequenced during a study of blood T cell repertoires in COVID-19. The wider study: Donors in the United States, Italy and Spain gave samples during acute or convalescent COVID-19. PBMCs, B-cell-depleted T cells, or T cells were the source of the cDNA or gDNA that made up the material.

In this sample, this clone turned up once. Germline trimming cut 5 bases from V and 2 bases from J; bases unmatched to any gene: 6. The germline CDR1 and CDR2 sequences are GTSNPN and SVGIG (reference sequence). The CDR3 has 17 residues. Original methodology: Nucleated cell number was recorded as an estimate derived from reference gene primer amplification. The table came from immunoSEQ multiplex PCR; TCRdb's copy has only in-frame clones and leaves some out. Clone size and the V and J calls come from that table; the DNA yielded D and trimming. This sample has about 200,000 clones, with around 85% found just once.

This clonotype originated in an elderly woman with acute or convalescent COVID-19. The specimen sequenced was peripheral blood. The gene calls are TRBV30 and TRBJ2-1; 16 bases map to TRBD2. The CDR3 protein is CAWEKGLAGGTYNEQFF. The DNA for the CDR3 is TGTGCCTGGGAGAAGGGACTAGCGGGAGGGACCTACAATGAGCAGTTCTTC.